A selection of T cell receptor beta chains follows, all from one sample in a study of HIV-infected patients and healthy controls. In TCRdb, the 5' RACE reads were re-called with MiXCR into one record per CDR3 protein. The sample has 7,000 to 9,000 distinct CDR3 sequences, about 9% seen once. The sample here was blood, taken during antiretroviral therapy. Receptors were obtained from an adult with HIV infection. Both conserved end residues are trimmed from each CDR3. Some rows have no size entry. The others give once, few or many, or a class for an expanded clone.

J gene	V gene	clone size	CDR3 protein
TRBJ2-5	TRBV25-1	few	ASSEVSYQETQY
TRBJ2-7	TRBV5-1	many	ASGQGNSYEQY
TRBJ1-1	TRBV11-3	few	ASSRDRDTEAF
TRBJ1-3	TRBV14	many	ASSQRISIAPRSGNTIY
TRBJ2-3	TRBV28	NA	ASSLLLGTRTDTQY
TRBJ2-7	TRBV5-1	medium-sized	ASSLAVGTSGRSYEQY
TRBJ1-5	TRBV6-5	medium-sized	ASSAGPGRPQH
TRBJ2-2	TRBV15	NA	ATSRGSGANFGTVELF
TRBJ1-2	TRBV7-3	medium-sized	ASSLTPGYGYT
TRBJ2-1	TRBV5-1	NA	ASSMIGEQYNEQF
TRBJ2-1	TRBV12-3/TRBV12-4	few	ASSSGTAHNEQF
TRBJ2-2	TRBV7-3	many	ASSLNLGSGELF
TRBJ2-2	TRBV14	many	ASSAIPSLLAATNTGELF
TRBJ1-4	TRBV6-6	many	ASSYVGFRAGNEKLF
TRBJ1-6	TRBV7-9	many	ASSLASGGRPLH
TRBJ1-1	TRBV24-1	many	ATSTGSTEAF
TRBJ1-4	TRBV7-2	few	ASSLGRPPNEKLF
TRBJ1-5	TRBV19	NA	ASKYGREVNQPQH
TRBJ2-4	TRBV3-1	NA	ASSQEVQRAKNIQY
TRBJ2-1	TRBV2	many	ASGERTYNEQF
TRBJ1-1	TRBV27	medium-sized	ASSPRRTQNTEAF